These 27 T cell receptor beta chains were all obtained from the same sample, sequenced in a study of T cells expressing NK-cell markers. TCRdb derives one entry per CDR3 protein from the 5' RACE reads, leaving out DNA. The sample data list fewer than 400,000 distinct CDR3 sequences. Material for sequencing was blood T cells: a sorted CD56 or NKG2C T cell subset, CD4+ or CD8+ T cells, or bulk PBMC T cells (not recorded which). These receptors came from a man between 18 and 69 years old in good health.

The chain has TRBV12-3 or TRBV12-4 and TRBJ1-6; TCRdb outputs TRBD1, but without DNA this stays unchecked. This CDR3 comprises 15 residues. CDR3 sequence: CASTPWGARGSPLHF.

This rearrangement joins TRBV7-9 to TRBJ1-6; lacking DNA, the TRBD1 call made by TCRdb goes unchecked. Germline CDR1 and CDR2: SEHNR and FQNEAQ (reference sequence). The CDR3 extends over 14 amino acids. The CDR3 loop is CASSLSQGYSPLHF.

This chain uses TRBV3-1 with TRBJ2-5; the TCRdb D gene call, TRBD2, has no DNA to confirm it. The length of the CDR3 is 17 residues. Germline V lookup: CDR1 LGHDT, CDR2 YNNKEL (reference sequence). CDR3 protein: CASSQKKRGAYQETQYF.

This chain connects TRBV15 to TRBJ2-7. The length of the CDR3 is 14 residues. Germline V gives CDR1 LNHNV, CDR2 YYDKDF (reference sequence). This CDR3 is CATSRRTQGSEQYF.

This chain links TRBV6-5 with TRBJ2-7; TCRdb names TRBD1, which stays unverified in the absence of DNA. Germline V CDR1 and CDR2: MNHEY, SVGAGI. The CDR3 totals 14 residues. The CDR3 loop reads CASSTPGGRYEQYF.

This chain uses TRBV6-5 with TRBJ1-1; the TCRdb call, TRBD1, lacks DNA for checking. This CDR3 contains 11 residues. CDR1 and CDR2 from the germline V gene are MNHEY and SVGAGI. CDR3 region: CASMGQGTAFF.

This chain connects TRBV6-1 to TRBJ2-1; TCRdb proposes TRBD1, but this gene call is untestable without DNA. The germline CDR1 and CDR2 sequences are MNHNS and SASEGT. This CDR3 is built from 14 residues. The chain's CDR3 is CATAEGRRVNEQFF.

The rearrangement uses TRBV12-5 and TRBJ1-1. Germline V CDR1 and CDR2: LGHNT, FRNRAP. The CDR3 totals 12 residues. CDR3 region: CASGLFLVEAFF.

Here the CDR3 reads CASSLSTGYIQYF. The chain combines TRBV7-2 with TRBJ2-4; TCRdb's assignment of TRBD1 cannot be checked, as there is no DNA. There are 13 residues in the CDR3. Per the germline V gene, CDR1 is SGHTA and CDR2 is FQGNSA.

The genes are TRBV4-1 and TRBJ2-1; TCRdb lists TRBD2, though no DNA is available to test this call. The CDR3 is 14 residues long. Looked up from germline, CDR1 is MGHRA and CDR2 is YSYEKL. The CDR3 reads CASSFGTRTYEQFF.

CDR3 loop: CASSSQLAGGLKTQYF. The rearrangement joins TRBV11-2 to TRBJ2-5; checking the TCRdb D call of TRBD2 is not possible without DNA. CDR3 length: 16 residues. CDR1 is SGHAT and CDR2 is FQNNGV in the germline V gene.

This chain connects TRBV9 to TRBJ1-1. The CDR3 loop spans 13 amino acids. CDR1 is SGDLS and CDR2 is YYNGEE in the germline V gene. CDR3 amino acids: CASSVVSEGEAFF.

The gene calls are TRBV4-1 and TRBJ1-2; TCRdb outputs TRBD1, but without DNA this stays unchecked. Germline assignment: CDR1 MGHRA and CDR2 YSYEKL. The CDR3 runs to 15 residues. CDR3 region: CASSPLGRGEYGYTF.

This rearrangement joins TRBV20-1 to TRBJ2-5; no DNA is available, so the TRBD2 call from TCRdb remains unchecked. The CDR3 loop spans 13 amino acids. The germline V gene has CDR1 DFQATT and CDR2 SNEGSKA (reference sequence). The CDR3 here is CSATLGLVETQYF.

V and J are TRBV29-1 and TRBJ2-5; TCRdb's D call of TRBD2 is untestable without DNA. Germline assignment: CDR1 SQVTM and CDR2 ANQGSEA. This CDR3 contains 14 residues. The CDR3 is CSGQRGGAQETQYF.

The chain carries TRBV6-2 or TRBV6-3 and TRBJ1-6; TCRdb's D gene call, TRBD1, goes unchecked for lack of DNA. The CDR3 has 15 amino acids. Germline V gives CDR1 MNHEY, CDR2 SVGEGT. CDR3 amino acids: CASRRRDREFSPLHF.

This rearrangement joins TRBV27 to TRBJ2-5; with no DNA, the TCRdb D assignment of TRBD1 cannot be verified. The CDR3 consists of 15 residues. Germline V gives CDR1 MNHEY, CDR2 SMNVEV (reference sequence). The CDR3: CASSPLRGAGETQYF.

The V call is TRBV19, the J call TRBJ2-1; with no DNA, the TCRdb D assignment of TRBD2 cannot be verified. Germline CDR1 reads LNHDA; CDR2 reads SQIVND (reference sequence). The CDR3 spans 14 residues. The CDR3 here is CASSMGAGRNEQFF.

The rearrangement uses TRBV5-6 and TRBJ2-3; lacking DNA, the TRBD2 call made by TCRdb goes unchecked. This CDR3 contains 14 residues. CDR1 and CDR2 (germline): SGHDT, YYEEEE. Here the CDR3 reads CASSTGPGPDTQYF.

The chain couples TRBV3-1 to TRBJ1-1; TCRdb indicates TRBD1, and absent DNA this call remains unverified. The CDR3 loop spans 16 amino acids. Germline V gene sequence: CDR1 LGHDT, CDR2 YNNKEL (reference sequence). CDR3 loop: CASSSLGSPQNTEAFF.

The rearrangement uses TRBV7-9 and TRBJ1-3; the D call from TCRdb, TRBD1, cannot be confirmed without DNA. Germline V CDR1 and CDR2: SEHNR, FQNEAQ (reference sequence). The CDR3 is made up of 16 amino acids. The chain's CDR3 is CASSHRDPSSGNTIYF.

This chain connects TRBV29-1 to TRBJ2-3; the D call from TCRdb, TRBD1, cannot be confirmed without DNA. The CDR3 is 14 residues long. CDR1 SQVTM and CDR2 ANQGSEA come from the germline V gene. CDR3 sequence: CSVTGETGTDTQYF.

The genes are TRBV7-8 and TRBJ1-2. This CDR3 has 15 residues. Germline CDR1 is SGHVS and CDR2 is FQNEAQ. The CDR3 is CASSLRDRSPAGYTF.

The genes are TRBV6-1 and TRBJ2-1. There are 11 residues in the CDR3. CDR1 and CDR2 (germline): MNHNS, SASEGT. This chain's CDR3 is CATQGGNEQFF.

The chain combines TRBV28 with TRBJ1-5; TCRdb returns TRBD1, unconfirmable since there is no DNA. Germline V lookup: CDR1 MDHEN, CDR2 SYDVKM. The CDR3 is 15 amino acids. CDR3 region: CASRSLGYSNQPQHF.

This sequence joins TRBV3-1 and TRBJ1-2. The CDR3 loop spans 14 amino acids. Germline assignment: CDR1 LGHDT and CDR2 YNNKEL (reference sequence). The CDR3: CASSQDWHSYGYTF.

This chain connects TRBV20-1 to TRBJ1-6. The CDR3 loop spans 13 amino acids. CDR1 and CDR2 (germline): DFQATT, SNEGSKA (reference sequence). CDR3 sequence: CSARVPGGSPLHF.